A selection of T cell receptor beta chains follows, all from one sample in a study of blood T cells in healthy people across ages. In TCRdb, the 5' RACE reads were re-called with MiXCR into one record per CDR3 protein. The repertoire holds hundreds of thousands of distinct CDR3 sequences, with 40% to 50% as singletons. The specimen was blood. These receptors were taken from a man older than 75 in good health. Both conserved end residues are part of each CDR3. A D gene is named only where the DNA matches it firmly. Size values are once, few and many counts, or a class for expanded clones, and some rows have none.

TRBJ2-5 | 18 | TRBD2 | NA | TRBV3-1 | TGTGCCGGCACCAAAAGGGGGGTTAGCGGGAGGCCTCGGGAGACCCAGTACTTC | CAGTKRGVSGRPRETQYF
TRBJ2-1 | 16 | NA | NA | TRBV3-1 | TGTGCCAGCAGTCCTCGGGGAATAAGCTCCTACAATGAGCAGTTCTTC | CASSPRGISSYNEQFF
TRBJ2-5 | 14 | NA | NA | TRBV6-2/TRBV6-3 | TGTGCCAACAGCCGATCCCGGGGACAAGAGACCCAGTACTTC | CANSRSRGQETQYF
TRBJ2-7 | 14 | TRBD1 | once | TRBV11-3 | TGTGCCAGCAGCCGGGGACAGGGAAGCGGCGAGCAGTACTTC | CASSRGQGSGEQYF
TRBJ1-6 | 15 | NA | NA | TRBV20-1 | TGCAGTGCCAAGGCAACTGGACAGCCTGTTTCACCCCTCCACTTT | CSAKATGQPVSPLHF
TRBJ2-7 | 14 | NA | NA | TRBV6-5 | TGTGCCAGCAGCGGTGGGTACAACTCCTACGAGCAGTACTTC | CASSGGYNSYEQYF
TRBJ2-5 | 14 | TRBD2 | NA | TRBV20-1 | TGCAGTGCTAGTCTCCGGACTAGCGGTGGGACCCAGTACTTC | CSASLRTSGGTQYF
TRBJ2-7 | 18 | TRBD2 | once | TRBV24-1 | TGTGCCACCAGTGTCCCGCCAACTAGCGGTTTCTCCTACAATGAGCAGTACTTC | CATSVPPTSGFSYNEQYF
TRBJ2-7 | 12 | NA | NA | TRBV20-1 | TGCAGTACCCGGACCGATTCCTACGAGCAGTACTTC | CSTRTDSYEQYF
TRBJ1-5 | 17 | NA | NA | TRBV7-6 | TGTGCCAGCCCTCCCAAGTTCAGGGAGTGTAGCAATCAGCCCCAGCATTTT | CASPPKFRECSNQPQHF
TRBJ2-3 | 14 | TRBD1 | NA | TRBV19 | TGTGCTAGCGGACCGGGACAGGGAGGGCGTCCGCAGTATTTT | CASGPGQGGRPQYF
TRBJ1-1 | 21 | TRBD1 | NA | TRBV6-2/TRBV6-3 | TGTGCCAGCAGTTTTCCTGAACCGGGACAGGGGGCAAGATCCGTGAACACAGAAGCTTTCTTT | CASSFPEPGQGARSVNTEAFF
TRBJ2-5 | 13 | NA | NA | TRBV29-1 | TGCAGCGGGAACCTCGCGGGCGGGGAGACCCAGTACTTC | CSGNLAGGETQYF
TRBJ2-5 | 13 | TRBD1 | NA | TRBV12-3/TRBV12-4 | TGTGCCAGGCGTGACAGGGTAAACTACGAGCAGAACTTC | CARRDRVNYEQNF
TRBJ2-3 | 11 | NA | many | TRBV20-1 | TGCAGTGCCCTAAGGACTGATACGCAGTATTTT | CSALRTDTQYF
TRBJ2-3 | 15 | NA | NA | TRBV18 | TGTGCCAGCTCACCACGCACAGGGAGTAGAGATACGCAGTATTTT | CASSPRTGSRDTQYF
TRBJ2-7 | 13 | NA | NA | TRBV15 | TGTGCCACCAGTCAGGGGTTTGGCTACGAGCAGTACTTC | CATSQGFGYEQYF
TRBJ2-2 | 16 | NA | NA | TRBV7-2 | TGTGCCAGCAGCCCGCGACGGTCCCGAAACACCGGGGAGCTGTTTTTT | CASSPRRSRNTGELFF
TRBJ2-3 | 15 | NA | few | TRBV6-2/TRBV6-3 | TGTGCCACCAAGTCGGACGGGGGCCTCACAGATACGCAGTATTTT | CATKSDGGLTDTQYF
TRBJ1-2 | 15 | NA | many | TRBV7-2 | TGTGCCAGCAGCCTGATTAGCCGGGCGGCGGGAGGCTACACCTTC | CASSLISRAAGGYTF
TRBJ2-3 | 16 | TRBD2 | NA | TRBV7-9 | TGTGCCAGCAGCTTCATACTAGCGGGGCGGGGAGATACGCAGTATTTT | CASSFILAGRGDTQYF
TRBJ2-5 | 13 | TRBD1 | NA | TRBV6-1 | TGTGCCAGCAGTGGGACAGGGGTAGCGACCCAGTACTTC | CASSGTGVATQYF
TRBJ2-1 | 13 | NA | NA | TRBV7-2 | TGTGCCAGCAGCCTACAGGGTATCAATGAGCAGTTCTTC | CASSLQGINEQFF
TRBJ2-3 | 15 | NA | few | TRBV24-1 | TGTGCCACCAGTGATCCGGGAGCCGGCACAGATACGCAGTATTTT | CATSDPGAGTDTQYF
TRBJ2-1 | 15 | TRBD2 | NA | TRBV20-1 | TGCAGTGCTCAAAGCGGGAGGGACTCCTACAATGAGCAGTTCTTC | CSAQSGRDSYNEQFF
TRBJ1-5 | 17 | NA | NA | TRBV12-3/TRBV12-4 | TGTGCCAGCAGCACTACAGGGTGGTACGGGAGCAATCAGCCCCAGCATTTT | CASSTTGWYGSNQPQHF
TRBJ2-7 | 14 | TRBD2 | few | TRBV7-3 | TGTGCCAGCAGCCAGGGACTAGCGGGAAATGAGCAGTACTTC | CASSQGLAGNEQYF
TRBJ2-7 | 14 | TRBD2 | few | TRBV20-1 | TGCAGTGTCCTGGGGAGGGGATTCTCCTACGAGCAGTACTTC | CSVLGRGFSYEQYF
TRBJ2-4 | 18 | NA | NA | TRBV4-2 | TGTGCCAGCAGCCAAGAGGACAGAGGTGGGGGAGCCAAAAACATTCAGTACTTC | CASSQEDRGGGAKNIQYF
TRBJ1-4 | 15 | NA | NA | TRBV5-1 | TGCGCCAGCAGCTTCACAGGGACGATGATTGAAAAACTGTTTTTT | CASSFTGTMIEKLFF
TRBJ2-1 | 14 | TRBD1 | many | TRBV7-2 | TGTGCCAGCAGCGCCCTTAGTGGGACAGATGAGCAGTTCTTC | CASSALSGTDEQFF
TRBJ2-1 | 19 | TRBD2 | few | TRBV7-6 | TGTGCCAGCAGCTTAGCTATAGGGACTAGCGGGATCTTAGGCAATGAGCAGTTCTTC | CASSLAIGTSGILGNEQFF
TRBJ2-5 | 15 | TRBD2 | NA | TRBV6-1 | TGTGCCAGCAGGACTAGCGGGGGAACCCAAGAGACCCAGTACTTC | CASRTSGGTQETQYF
TRBJ1-2 | 15 | NA | NA | TRBV21-1 | TGTGCCAGCAGCAAAGCCCCCAGGGGTAACTATGGCTACACCTTC | CASSKAPRGNYGYTF
TRBJ2-5 | 14 | NA | many | TRBV20-1 | TGCAGTGCTAGAGATCCGGACGGTAAAGAGACCCAGTACTTC | CSARDPDGKETQYF
TRBJ2-7 | 15 | NA | once | TRBV3-1 | TGTGCCAGCAGCCAAGCCCCCGGGACCTCCTACGAGCAGTACTTC | CASSQAPGTSYEQYF
TRBJ2-5 | 15 | NA | once | TRBV24-1 | TGTGCCACCAGTGCCGCCTCCGGGACCCAAGAGACCCAGTACTTC | CATSAASGTQETQYF
TRBJ1-5 | 14 | NA | NA | TRBV20-1 | TGCAGTGCTAGAGTTGGAGCTAGCAATCAGCCCCAGCATTTT | CSARVGASNQPQHF
TRBJ2-3 | 15 | TRBD2 | NA | TRBV12-3/TRBV12-4 | TGTGCCAGCAGTTTTAGTAGCGGGGTCACAGATACGCAGTATTTT | CASSFSSGVTDTQYF
TRBJ1-2 | 13 | NA | few | TRBV7-9 | TGTGCCAGCAGCGACTCCGGGTTGGGTGGCTACACCTTC | CASSDSGLGGYTF
TRBJ2-1 | 15 | NA | few | TRBV7-2 | TGTGCCAGCAGCTCCGGACTCCCTTCCTACAATGAGCAGTTCTTC | CASSSGLPSYNEQFF
TRBJ2-7 | 17 | NA | NA | TRBV6-2/TRBV6-3 | TGTGCCAGCAGTTACAGGCGGGGGCCTAGCTCCTACAATGAGCAGTACTTC | CASSYRRGPSSYNEQYF
TRBJ2-7 | 15 | NA | NA | TRBV7-2 | TGTGCCAGCAGCTTAGCGTTGGGGAAATGGGGCGAGCAGTACTTC | CASSLALGKWGEQYF
TRBJ2-7 | 16 | NA | NA | TRBV7-2 | TGTGCCAGCAGCCTAGCCGGGACAACCTCCTACAATGAGCAGTACTTC | CASSLAGTTSYNEQYF
TRBJ2-3 | 17 | TRBD2 | few | TRBV20-1 | TGCAGTGCTAGAGTGCCCCGTAGCGGGAGGGCAACAGATACGCAGTATTTT | CSARVPRSGRATDTQYF
TRBJ1-4 | 15 | NA | NA | TRBV29-1 | TGCAGCGTTGGTCAGGGAAGATCAACTAATGAAAAACTGTTTTTT | CSVGQGRSTNEKLFF
TRBJ2-3 | 14 | NA | NA | TRBV20-1 | TGCAGTGTCGGACCCTCCAGCAGCACAGATACGCAGTATTTT | CSVGPSSSTDTQYF
TRBJ1-2 | 17 | NA | few | TRBV10-3 | TGTGCCATCAGTGAGTCGGGCAGGGGACCCTCTAACTATGGCTACACCTTC | CAISESGRGPSNYGYTF
TRBJ2-3 | 16 | TRBD1 | few | TRBV7-2 | TGTGCCAGCAGAACGCCATCGACAGGGGGAGTAGATACGCAGTATTTT | CASRTPSTGGVDTQYF
TRBJ2-2 | 16 | NA | NA | TRBV12-3/TRBV12-4 | TGTGCCAGCAGCCCCGGAGGGATCCTCGGCGGCGGGGAGCTGTTTTTT | CASSPGGILGGGELFF